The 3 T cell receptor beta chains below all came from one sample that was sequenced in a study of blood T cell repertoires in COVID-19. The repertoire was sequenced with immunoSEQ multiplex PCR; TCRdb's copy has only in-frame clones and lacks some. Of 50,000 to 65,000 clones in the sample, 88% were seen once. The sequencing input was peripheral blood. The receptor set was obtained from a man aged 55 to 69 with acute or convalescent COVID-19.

The CDR3 protein is CASSYSGEGARNEQYF. Written as DNA, the CDR3 is TGTGCCAGCAGTTACTCGGGCGAGGGGGCGCGGAACGAGCAGTACTTC. The chain uses TRBV6-5 and TRBJ2-7; TRBD1 matches 7 bases. The ends lost 0 bases at V and 5 bases at J; junction bases unmatched: 10. CDR1 MNHEY and CDR2 SVGAGI come from the germline V gene. This CDR3 is 16 amino acids long.

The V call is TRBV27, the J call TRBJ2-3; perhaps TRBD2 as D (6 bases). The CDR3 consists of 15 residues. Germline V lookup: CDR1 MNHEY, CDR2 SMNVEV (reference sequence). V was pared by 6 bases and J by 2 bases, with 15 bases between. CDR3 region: CASSLNSGPTDTQYF. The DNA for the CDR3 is TGTGCCAGCAGCTTAAATAGCGGACCCACAGATACGCAGTATTTT.

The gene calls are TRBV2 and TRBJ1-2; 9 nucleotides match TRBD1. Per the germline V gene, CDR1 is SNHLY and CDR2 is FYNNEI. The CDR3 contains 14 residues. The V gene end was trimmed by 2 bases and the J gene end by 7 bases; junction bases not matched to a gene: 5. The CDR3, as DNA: TGTGCCAGCAGTGAAAAACAGGGGGCGTCTGGCTACACCTTC. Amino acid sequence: CASSEKQGASGYTF.